This T cell receptor beta chain was identified in a study of blood T cell repertoires in COVID-19. Looking at the study overall: Researchers got acute and convalescent COVID-19 samples from the United States, Italy and Spain. PBMCs, B-cell-depleted T cells, or T cells were the source of the cDNA or gDNA that made up the material.

This CDR3 contains 17 residues. V was trimmed by 5 bases and J by 0 bases, leaving 20 bases between them. The germline V gene encodes CDR1 LNHDA and CDR2 SQIVND (reference sequence). In the study's own analysis: Reference gene primer amplification in the assay estimated nucleated cell counts. Produced via immunoSEQ multiplex PCR; TCRdb's table is partial and in-frame only. That table gives V, J and clone size, and the DNA gave D and trimming. The sample lists 200,000 to 250,000 clones, around 81% seen once, with around 2.7% in the top ten. The sequence came from a woman in her thirties who had recovered from COVID-19. The source material was peripheral blood. This sequence joins TRBV19 and TRBJ2-7; D uncertain. The CDR3 DNA follows: TGTGCCAGTAGTCTACACGCAGGCAGGCTGAGCTCCTACGAGCAGTACTTC. Protein: CASSLHAGRLSSYEQYF.